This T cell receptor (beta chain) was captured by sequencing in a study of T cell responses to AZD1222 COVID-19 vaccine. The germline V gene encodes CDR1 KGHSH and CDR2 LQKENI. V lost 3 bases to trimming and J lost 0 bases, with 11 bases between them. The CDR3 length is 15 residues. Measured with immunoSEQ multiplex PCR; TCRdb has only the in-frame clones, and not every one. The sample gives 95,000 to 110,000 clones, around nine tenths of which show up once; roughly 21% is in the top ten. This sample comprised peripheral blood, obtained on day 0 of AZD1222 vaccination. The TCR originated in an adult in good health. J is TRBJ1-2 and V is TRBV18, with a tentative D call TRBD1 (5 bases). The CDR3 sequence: CASSPRDGPNYGYTF. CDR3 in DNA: TGTGCCAGCTCACCGCGGGACGGACCTAACTATGGCTACACCTTC.